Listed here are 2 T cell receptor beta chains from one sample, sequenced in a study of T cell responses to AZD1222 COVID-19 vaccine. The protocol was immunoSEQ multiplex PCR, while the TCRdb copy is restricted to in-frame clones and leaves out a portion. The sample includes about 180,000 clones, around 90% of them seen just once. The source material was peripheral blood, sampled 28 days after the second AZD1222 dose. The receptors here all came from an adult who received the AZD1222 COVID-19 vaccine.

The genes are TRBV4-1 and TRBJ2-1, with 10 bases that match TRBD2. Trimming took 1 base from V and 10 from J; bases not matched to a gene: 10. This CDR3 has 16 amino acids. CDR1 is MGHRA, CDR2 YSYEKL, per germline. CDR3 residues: CASSQVVASGSEEQFF. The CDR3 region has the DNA TGCGCCAGCAGCCAAGTCGTAGCTAGCGGGAGTGAGGAGCAGTTCTTC.

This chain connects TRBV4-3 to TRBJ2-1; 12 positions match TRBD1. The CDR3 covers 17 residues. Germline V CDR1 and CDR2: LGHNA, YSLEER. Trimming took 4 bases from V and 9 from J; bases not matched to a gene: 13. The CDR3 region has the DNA TGCGCCAGCAGCCGCCGAACCTCGGGACAGGGGGCTGGTGAGCAGTTCTTC. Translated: CASSRRTSGQGAGEQFF.